This T cell receptor (beta chain) derives from a study of Ad26.COV2.S vaccination and SARS-CoV-2 variants. The table came from immunoSEQ multiplex PCR; TCRdb's copy has only in-frame clones and leaves some out. The sample contains about 350,000 clones, 80% to 90% of which appear only once. Treatment reported: about 20 received Ad26.COV2.S at low or high dose, single or two shots; about 5 received placebo; per-sample allocation not given. Sampling happened 63 days after the first vaccine or placebo injection. This CDR3 has 14 amino acids. Trimming left V 4 bases short and J 6 bases short, with 15 bases between. Germline assignment: CDR1 MNHEY and CDR2 SMNVEV (reference sequence).

The origin of this receptor is a person aged 18-60 years who received the Ad26.COV2.S COVID-19 vaccine or a placebo. The source material was peripheral blood, sampled in a trial of Ad26.COV2.S vaccine versus placebo. The genes are TRBV27 and TRBJ1-1; D not resolved. The CDR3 nucleotides are TGTGCCAGCAGTTCCTCACTTGCGGGGTCTGAAGCTTTCTTT. It specifies CASSSSLAGSEAFF.